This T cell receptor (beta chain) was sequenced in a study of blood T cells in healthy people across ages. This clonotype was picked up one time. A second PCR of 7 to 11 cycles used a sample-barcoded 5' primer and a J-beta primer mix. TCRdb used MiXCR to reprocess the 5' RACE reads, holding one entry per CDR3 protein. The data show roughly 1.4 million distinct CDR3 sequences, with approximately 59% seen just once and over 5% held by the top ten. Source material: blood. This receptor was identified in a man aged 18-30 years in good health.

The CDR3 DNA reads TGCGCCAGCAGCTTGGTTGCGACAGCTTACACAGATACGCAGTATTTT. Protein product: CASSLVATAYTDTQYF. The J gene is TRBJ2-3, the V gene TRBV5-1, with D perhaps matching TRBD1 (5 bases). Germline assignment: CDR1 SGHRS and CDR2 YFSETQ. This CDR3 has 16 residues. V was clipped by 0 bases and J by 2 bases, with 13 bases between them.